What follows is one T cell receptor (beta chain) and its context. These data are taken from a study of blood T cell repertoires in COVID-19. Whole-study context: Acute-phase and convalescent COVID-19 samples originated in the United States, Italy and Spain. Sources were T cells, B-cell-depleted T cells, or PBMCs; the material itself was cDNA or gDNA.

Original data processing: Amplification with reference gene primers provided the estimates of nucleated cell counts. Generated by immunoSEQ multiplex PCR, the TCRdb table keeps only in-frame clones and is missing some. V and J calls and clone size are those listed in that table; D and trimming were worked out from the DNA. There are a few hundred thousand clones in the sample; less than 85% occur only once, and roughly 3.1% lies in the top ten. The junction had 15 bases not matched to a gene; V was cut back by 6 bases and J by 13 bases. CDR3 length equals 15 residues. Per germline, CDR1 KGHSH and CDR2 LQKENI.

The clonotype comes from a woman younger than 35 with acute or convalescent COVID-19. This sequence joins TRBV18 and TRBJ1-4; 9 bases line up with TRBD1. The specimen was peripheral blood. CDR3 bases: TGTGCCAGCTCTCGATCCGGGACAGGGATTCGTGGACTGTTTTTT. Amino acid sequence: CASSRSGTGIRGLFF. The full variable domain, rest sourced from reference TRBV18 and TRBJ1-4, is NAGVMQNPRHLVRRRGQEARLRCSPMKGHSHVYWYRQLPEEGLKFMVYLQKENIIDESGMPKERFSAEFPKEGPSILRIQQVVRGDSAAYFCASSRSGTGIRGLFFGSGTQLSVL.